The 8 T cell receptor beta chains below were found in one sample sequenced in a study of memory B cells and T cells in multiple sclerosis. After stimulus-free culture, autoproliferating CFSE-dim and non-proliferating CFSE-high T cells were sequenced separately. Cultures began with 5x10^7 CFSE-labeled PBMCs, unstimulated for roughly seven days, with replicate wells pooled. Sequencing used immunoSEQ multiplex PCR; TCRdb keeps in-frame clones, though not all of them. This sample has over 35,000 clones, with 82% found just once. Their specific antigens are unknown. Sequencing input: PBMCs from blood kept in culture. The receptor source for this set is a human donor with multiple sclerosis.

This clone was detected once. The chain recombines TRBV7-2 with TRBJ1-1; D uncertain. V lost 4 bases and J lost 2, with 14 bases in between. Germline V gene sequence: CDR1 SGHTA, CDR2 FQGNSA. This CDR3 comprises 15 residues. This chain's CDR3 is CASSSPLGRNTEAFF. The CDR3 region has the DNA TGTGCCAGCAGCTCGCCCCTGGGTCGTAACACTGAAGCTTTCTTT.

The V call is TRBV7-9, the J call TRBJ1-6; TRBD1 might be the D (6 bases). Germline V gives CDR1 SEHNR, CDR2 FQNEAQ (reference sequence). CDR3 length: 16 residues. The ends were cut back, 3 bases at V and 3 bases at J, with 12 bases in the middle. CDR3 nucleotide sequence: TGTGCCAGCAGCTTGGACAGCAACTACTATAATTCACCCCTCCACTTT. Its translation: CASSLDSNYYNSPLHF.

The chain joins TRBV29-1 to TRBJ2-1; no clear D. V was clipped by 1 base and J by 6 bases, with 13 bases between them. This CDR3 has 14 residues. CDR1 is SQVTM, CDR2 ANQGSEA, per germline. CDR3 in amino acids: CSVEGRPTLNEQFF. DNA for the CDR3: TGCAGCGTTGAAGGCCGACCAACACTCAATGAGCAGTTCTTC.

V usage is TRBV6-5 and J usage is TRBJ1-4; D may be TRBD1 (6 bases). With 5 bases removed from V and 0 bases from J, the gap between germline ends came to 10 bases. The CDR3 spans 15 residues. Per germline, CDR1 MNHEY and CDR2 SVGAGI. The CDR3 DNA follows: TGTGCCAGCAGTCGGACAGTCGCAACTAATGAAAAACTGTTTTTT. Translating gives CASSRTVATNEKLFF.

The V gene is TRBV27, the J gene TRBJ2-5, with D possibly TRBD1 on 6 matching bases. Gene TRBJ2-7 matches the end of the DNA better, so the J call may be wrong. Germline-derived CDR1 and CDR2 are MNHEY and SMNVEV (reference sequence). CDR3 length: 14 amino acids. CDR3 sequence (DNA): TGTGCCAGCAGAACTTCGGACAGATCCTACGAGCAGTACTTC. It is translated as CASRTSDRSYEQYF.

V and J are TRBV25-1 and TRBJ1-6; 8 bases are shared with TRBD1. CDR1 is MGHDK, CDR2 SYGVNS, per germline. This CDR3 has 15 residues. V lost 2 bases to trimming and J lost 9 bases; unmatched junction nucleotides: 6. CDR3 coding DNA: TGTGCCAGCAGTGAAACAGGGGGATGGAGTTCACCCCTCCACTTT. This encodes CASSETGGWSSPLHF.

The chain employs TRBV18 and TRBJ1-1; 8 bases map to TRBD1. The V gene's germline CDR1 is KGHSH and CDR2 LQKENI. The CDR3 sequence is 14 residues long. V dropped 6 bases and J dropped 4; count of bases not matched to a gene: 7. The CDR3 coding sequence is TGTGCCAGCTCCCAAGCTCAGGGGGCCACTGAAGCTTTCTTT. This encodes CASSQAQGATEAFF.

V and J are TRBV7-6 and TRBJ2-7, with a possible D match to TRBD1 (6 bases). V lost 3 bases and J 1 base, leaving 13 bases between the germline ends. This CDR3 has 15 amino acids. CDR1 is SGHVS and CDR2 is FNYEAQ in the germline V gene. The DNA of the CDR3 is TGTGCCAGCAGCTTCGAACCTCAGGGGTCCTACGAGCAGTACTTC. Translated: CASSFEPQGSYEQYF.